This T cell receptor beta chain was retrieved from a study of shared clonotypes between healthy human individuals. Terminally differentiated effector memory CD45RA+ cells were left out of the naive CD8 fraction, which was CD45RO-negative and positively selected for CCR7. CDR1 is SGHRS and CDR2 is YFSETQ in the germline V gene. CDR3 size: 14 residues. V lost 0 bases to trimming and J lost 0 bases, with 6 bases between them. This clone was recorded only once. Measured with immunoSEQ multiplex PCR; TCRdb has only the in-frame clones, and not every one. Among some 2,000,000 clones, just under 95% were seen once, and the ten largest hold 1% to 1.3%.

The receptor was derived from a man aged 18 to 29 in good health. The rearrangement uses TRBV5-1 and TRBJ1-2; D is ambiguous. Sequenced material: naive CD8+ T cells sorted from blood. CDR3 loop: CASSLDKPNYGYTF. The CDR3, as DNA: TGCGCCAGCAGCTTGGACAAACCTAACTATGGCTACACCTTC.